This TCR beta chain was recovered during a study of blood T cells in healthy people across ages. A J-beta primer mix and a sample-barcoded 5' primer were used in a second PCR of roughly 6 to 12 cycles. MiXCR, run by TCRdb on the 5' RACE reads, gives a single entry per CDR3 protein. This sample has 1,500,000 or so distinct CDR3 sequences; 45% to 70% occur once, and the top ten carry more than 6%. This clonotype has just a few counts. The V gene's germline CDR1 is MGHRA and CDR2 YSYEKL. CDR3 size: 15 residues. The ends lost 3 bases at V and 4 bases at J; junction bases unmatched: 6. The sequence came from a man between 18 and 29 years old in good health. The sample consisted of blood. This chain links TRBV4-1 with TRBJ2-7, with 10 bases lining up with TRBD2. This CDR3 reads CASSHLAGEAYEQYF. The CDR3 region has the DNA TGCGCCAGCAGCCACCTAGCGGGAGAGGCTTACGAGCAGTACTTC.